This TCR beta chain was retrieved from a study of T cell responses to AZD1222 COVID-19 vaccine. Findings and caveats of the study: Dominant at 160-218 and 743-854, vaccine-associated CD4 TCRs also spanned spike. Females made up more of the donors, who were largely white British, and clonal diversity may have come out too low. Baseline seropositivity occurred in only a handful of AZD1222 recipients. Two AZD1222 doses significantly raised spike-specific TCR breadth and depth over controls.

V shed 3 bases and J 3 bases; nucleotides not matched to a gene: 12. Germline V gene lookup returns CDR1 DFQATT and CDR2 SNEGSKA (reference sequence). The length of the CDR3 is 17 residues. Comment on this clone: Its antigen is as yet unknown.

The data were produced by immunoSEQ multiplex PCR, yet TCRdb's version contains in-frame clones alone and is incomplete. The sample yields under 95,000 clones, about 92% seen once. This clonotype was obtained from an adult in good health. This chain connects TRBV20-1 to TRBJ1-5; 9 positions match TRBD1. The specimen comprised peripheral blood, sampled on day 0 of AZD1222 vaccination. CDR3 DNA: TGCAGTGCTAGTGGGGACAGGGCTCATCGTGACAATCAGCCCCAGCATTTT. Protein product: CSASGDRAHRDNQPQHF.